Listed below are T cell receptor beta chains from one sample, sequenced in a study of T cell responses to AZD1222 COVID-19 vaccine. Some clones are missing from TCRdb's copy, which holds only in-frame ones; the method was immunoSEQ multiplex PCR. The sample records some 170,000 clones, around 89% being singletons. The sample in question was peripheral blood, obtained 28 days after the second dose of the MenACWY control vaccine. These receptor sequences come from an adult who received the MenACWY meningococcal vaccine as a control. Each CDR3 is given with its conserved first and last residue. A D gene is named only where the DNA matches it firmly. Clone sizes are given selectively: once, few, many, or a class where the clone is expanded.

D	V	J	length	size	CDR3	DNA
TRBD1	TRBV6-5	TRBJ2-7	15	-	CASRSGTGVSYEQYF	TGTGCCAGCAGATCCGGGACAGGGGTCTCCTACGAGCAGTACTTC
-	TRBV28	TRBJ2-7	12	-	CASRVEGYEQYF	TGTGCCAGTCGGGTTGAGGGATACGAGCAGTACTTC
-	TRBV6-6	TRBJ1-5	14	-	CASSYGGSNQPQHF	TGTGCCAGCAGTTACGGCGGGAGCAATCAGCCCCAGCATTTT
TRBD1	TRBV24-1	TRBJ1-2	16	-	CATSDSRQGRNYGYTF	TGTGCCACCAGTGATTCAAGACAGGGTAGAAACTATGGCTACACCTTC
-	TRBV6-6	TRBJ1-2	15	-	CASSYGQDPYYGYTF	TGTGCCAGCAGTTACGGGCAGGACCCCTACTATGGCTACACCTTC
-	TRBV4-3	TRBJ1-5	15	-	CASSQHREGSQPQHF	TGCGCCAGCAGCCAGCACAGGGAAGGGAGCCAGCCCCAGCATTTT
TRBD1	TRBV30	TRBJ2-7	17	-	CAWSVSFRRQGNYEQYF	TGTGCCTGGAGTGTAAGTTTTAGGCGACAGGGGAACTACGAGCAGTACTTC
-	TRBV11-3	TRBJ2-1	16	-	CASSLTSDRSGNEQFF	TGTGCCAGCAGCTTAACTTCCGACAGGTCTGGCAATGAGCAGTTCTTC
-	TRBV7-7	TRBJ2-1	13	-	CASSRTPGNEQFF	TGTGCCAGCAGCAGAACCCCAGGAAATGAGCAGTTCTTC
-	TRBV28	TRBJ1-2	14	-	CASSPQVDWGGYTF	TGTGCCAGCAGTCCCCAGGTGGACTGGGGAGGCTACACCTTC
-	TRBV12-3/TRBV12-4	TRBJ1-2	13	-	CASSPTSRGGYTF	TGTGCCAGCAGCCCGACAAGCCGGGGAGGCTACACCTTC
TRBD2	TRBV6-5	TRBJ2-7	14	-	CASSYSGGGYEQYF	TGTGCCAGCAGTTATTCGGGCGGGGGCTACGAGCAGTACTTC
TRBD2	TRBV10-3	TRBJ2-2	18	once	CAISESHGLAGGNGELFF	TGTGCCATCAGTGAGTCCCATGGACTAGCGGGAGGGAACGGGGAGCTGTTTTTT
TRBD1	TRBV6-5	TRBJ1-4	13	-	CASSRQGPEKLFF	TGTGCCAGCAGTCGACAGGGGCCCGAAAAACTGTTTTTT
TRBD1	TRBV4-3	TRBJ1-3	18	-	CASSQDSLERQGRNTIYF	TGCGCCAGCAGCCAAGATTCTCTGGAGAGACAGGGAAGAAACACCATATATTTT
-	TRBV4-3	TRBJ1-5	13	-	CASSQDRDQPQHF	TGCGCCAGCAGCCAAGATCGGGATCAGCCCCAGCATTTT
-	TRBV27	TRBJ2-7	16	once	CASSLSEGDHSYEQYF	TGTGCCAGCAGTTTATCAGAGGGGGACCACTCCTACGAGCAGTACTTC
TRBD2	TRBV30	TRBJ2-1	12	-	CAWSPLAGGQFF	TGTGCCTGGAGTCCCTTAGCGGGAGGGCAGTTCTTC
-	TRBV4-3	TRBJ2-7	14	-	CASSGRLWVSEQYF	TGCGCCAGCAGCGGCCGACTATGGGTAAGCGAGCAGTACTTC
-	TRBV10-1	TRBJ2-1	15	-	CASSLGQGPYNEQFF	TGCGCCAGCAGCCTAGGGCAGGGCCCGTACAATGAGCAGTTCTTC
-	TRBV4-1	TRBJ2-5	17	few	CASSQAATQTLQETQYF	TGCGCCAGCAGCCAAGCGGCGACCCAGACCCTCCAAGAGACCCAGTACTTC
-	TRBV25-1	TRBJ1-3	16	-	CASNPGVAGAGNTIYF	TGTGCCAGCAACCCTGGGGTGGCCGGAGCCGGAAACACCATATATTTT
-	TRBV11-2	TRBJ2-2	16	few	CASRGPNPRVSGELFF	TGTGCCAGCAGAGGACCCAACCCCCGGGTGTCCGGGGAGCTGTTTTTT
-	TRBV28	TRBJ1-4	14	-	CASKGGGANEKLFF	TGTGCCAGCAAAGGGGGAGGCGCTAATGAAAAACTGTTTTTT
-	TRBV28	TRBJ1-1	15	-	CASSRPTGRGTEAFF	TGTGCCAGCAGCCGACCGACAGGTCGGGGTACTGAAGCTTTCTTT
TRBD2	TRBV9	TRBJ2-2	15	-	CASSPGGRNTGELFF	TGTGCCAGCAGCCCGGGGGGGCGGAACACCGGGGAGCTGTTTTTT
-	TRBV27	TRBJ2-1	20	-	CASSFQPPLLALSSYNEQFF	TGTGCCAGCAGTTTTCAACCTCCCTTGCTAGCGTTGAGCTCCTACAATGAGCAGTTCTTC
-	TRBV12-5	TRBJ2-1	17	-	CASGLSHNRDIGNEQFF	TGTGCTAGTGGTTTGTCGCACAACCGGGACATAGGAAATGAGCAGTTCTTC
TRBD1	TRBV10-3	TRBJ1-2	16	once	CAISVTGGDDNYGYTF	TGTGCCATCAGTGTTACAGGGGGCGATGATAACTATGGCTACACCTTC
-	TRBV27	TRBJ2-7	11	-	CASSSQGVQYF	TGTGCCAGCAGTTCACAGGGAGTGCAGTACTTC
TRBD2	TRBV28	TRBJ2-7	13	-	CAASGGMTYEQYF	TGTGCCGCGTCCGGGGGGATGACCTACGAGCAGTACTTC
TRBD1	TRBV19	TRBJ2-7	14	-	CASSSLQGIYEQYF	TGTGCCAGTAGTTCGTTACAGGGGATCTACGAGCAGTACTTC